This note documents a single T cell receptor (beta chain) sequence. TCRdb's table, derived via immunoSEQ multiplex PCR, lists solely in-frame clones and lacks some. The sample has tens of thousands of clones; around 84% are singletons. This specimen belongs to a study of PD-L1 blockade in urothelial cancer. Study-wide background: Prior regimens of chemotherapy numbered 0 to 3 per patient.

Time point specified: peripheral blood 6 weeks after treatment start. The CDR3 runs 14 residues. Trimming stripped 7 bases from V and 6 bases from J, with 19 bases between. Germline CDR1 WSHSY, CDR2 SAAADI. The specimen comprised PBMCs, sampled around atezolizumab (anti-PD-L1) treatment. The V and J genes are TRBV10-2 and TRBJ2-7; possibly TRBD2 for D (6 bases). This receptor was obtained from a man aged 70-80 years with urothelial cancer. CDR3 sequence (DNA): TGCGCCAGCACCGGGACGGGGGTCGGCGTCGAGCAGTACTTC. It yields the protein CASTGTGVGVEQYF.